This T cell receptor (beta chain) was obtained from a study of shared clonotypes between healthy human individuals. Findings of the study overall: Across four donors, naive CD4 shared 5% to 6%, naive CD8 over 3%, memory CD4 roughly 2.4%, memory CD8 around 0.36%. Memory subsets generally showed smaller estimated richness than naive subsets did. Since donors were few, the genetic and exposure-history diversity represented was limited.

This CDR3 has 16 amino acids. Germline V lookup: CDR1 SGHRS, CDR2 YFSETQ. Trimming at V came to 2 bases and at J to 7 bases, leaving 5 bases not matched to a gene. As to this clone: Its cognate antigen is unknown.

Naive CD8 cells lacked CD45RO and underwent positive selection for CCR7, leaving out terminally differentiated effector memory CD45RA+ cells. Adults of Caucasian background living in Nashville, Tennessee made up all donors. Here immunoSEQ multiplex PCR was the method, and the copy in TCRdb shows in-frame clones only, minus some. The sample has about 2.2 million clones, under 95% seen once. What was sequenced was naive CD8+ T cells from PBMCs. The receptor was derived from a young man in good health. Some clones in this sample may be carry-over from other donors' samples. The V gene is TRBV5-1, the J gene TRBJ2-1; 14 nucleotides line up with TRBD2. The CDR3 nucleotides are TGCGCCAGCAGCTTCCCGGGACTAGCGGGAGTTAATGAGCAGTTCTTC. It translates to CASSFPGLAGVNEQFF.